These 28 T cell receptor beta chains came from one sample sequenced in a study of T cell responses to AZD1222 COVID-19 vaccine. Repertoires were generated with immunoSEQ multiplex PCR, while TCRdb's copy carries only in-frame clones and drops some. The data hold around 200,000 clones, with approximately 94% observed a single time. Sequences were derived from peripheral blood, sampled 28 days after the second AZD1222 dose. The receptors stem from an adult who received the AZD1222 COVID-19 vaccine.

This chain links TRBV12-5 with TRBJ2-3; TRBD2 is a possible D gene (5 bases). The germline V gene encodes CDR1 LGHNT and CDR2 FRNRAP. V was clipped by 0 bases and J by 6 bases, with 13 bases between them. The CDR3 totals 15 residues. The CDR3 loop is CASGLVAGPGDTQYF. CDR3 DNA sequence: TGTGCTAGTGGTTTGGTCGCGGGTCCAGGCGATACGCAGTATTTT.

This chain links TRBV30 with TRBJ2-5; 11 bases map to TRBD2. J gave up 1 base and V 1 base, and 8 bases lay outside the gene matches. CDR3 size: 17 residues. Germline V lookup: CDR1 GTSNPN, CDR2 SVGIG (reference sequence). In nucleotides, the CDR3 is TGTGCCTGGAGTGGCTCATGGACTAGCGGGTTCCAAGAGACCCAGTACTTC. Its protein product is CAWSGSWTSGFQETQYF.

The rearrangement links TRBV18 to TRBJ2-1; no reliable D call. The V gene's germline CDR1 is KGHSH and CDR2 LQKENI. V dropped 2 bases and J dropped 5 bases, with 4 bases sitting between them. The CDR3 sequence is 12 residues long. The DNA of the CDR3 is TGTGCCAGCTCACCAGGGGACAATGAGCAGTTCTTC. As protein: CASSPGDNEQFF.

The J gene is TRBJ2-3, the V gene TRBV1; TRBD2 was called by the table and not checked on the DNA. TRBV1 corresponds to a pseudogene. CDR3 length: 17 amino acids. CDR3 coding DNA: TGCACCAGCAGCCAGGACGGAAGCGGGGGGGGCACAGATACGCAGTATTTT. Its protein product is CTSSQDGSGGGTDTQYF.

Only one count was recorded for this clone. This sequence joins TRBV7-2 and TRBJ2-7; D is uncertain. The CDR3 sequence is 12 residues long. Looked up from germline, CDR1 is SGHTA and CDR2 is FQGNSA. V lost 2 bases and J lost 0, with 2 bases in between. The CDR3 DNA is TGTGCCAGCAGCTTAAACTCCTACGAGCAGTACTTC. Translating gives CASSLNSYEQYF.

The CDR3 here is CASSYRGRGAFF. The CDR3 nucleotides are TGTGCCAGCAGTTACAGGGGTCGAGGAGCTTTCTTT. The chain couples TRBV6-2 or TRBV6-3 to TRBJ1-1; D possibly corresponds to TRBD1 (5 bases). Germline values: CDR1 MNHEY, CDR2 SVGEGT. The V gene lost 2 bases and the J gene lost 10 bases, with 11 bases spanning the gap. The CDR3 runs to 12 residues.

V usage is TRBV6-2 or TRBV6-3 and J usage is TRBJ1-5, with 10 bases aligning to TRBD1. This CDR3 is built from 19 residues. The germline V gene has CDR1 MNHEY and CDR2 SVGEGT. V shed 0 bases, J shed 2 bases, and the junction held 10 bases outside the gene matches. CDR3 DNA sequence: TGTGCCAGCAGTTACTCCGGGGGACAGGGGACCCGGGGCAATCAGCCCCAGCATTTT. This translates into CASSYSGGQGTRGNQPQHF.

The rearrangement links TRBV4-2 to TRBJ1-5; perhaps TRBD1 as D (5 bases). V was shortened by 4 bases and J by 0 bases, with 10 bases between the two germline ends. From germline, CDR1 is LGHNA and CDR2 YNFKEQ. This CDR3 spans 15 amino acids. The CDR3 DNA follows: TGTGCCAGCAGCCCCGGACAACTTAGCAATCAGCCCCAGCATTTT. Encoded protein: CASSPGQLSNQPQHF.

This clone was recorded only once. V usage is TRBV24-1 and J usage is TRBJ2-7; 7 bases align to TRBD1. Germline-derived CDR1 and CDR2 are KGHDR and SFDVKD. The CDR3 contains 13 residues. V trimming: 4 bases; J trimming: 6 bases; junction bases outside the gene matches: 5. As DNA, the CDR3 is TGTGCCACCAGTGAGTGGGACAGCGCCGAGCAGTACTTC. Translated: CATSEWDSAEQYF.

There are a few counts of this clone. The chain is built from TRBV7-9 and TRBJ1-3; D is ambiguous. Looked up from germline, CDR1 is SEHNR and CDR2 is FQNEAQ (reference sequence). The CDR3 is 12 amino acids. V shed 5 bases and J shed 4 bases, with 6 bases lying between them. The CDR3 nucleotides are TGTGCCAGCAGCAGATCCGGAAACACCATATATTTT. Translating it yields CASSRSGNTIYF.

The chain combines TRBV7-2 with TRBJ1-1; unclear D gene. Trimming took 3 bases from V and 10 from J, leaving 18 bases between them. Germline values: CDR1 SGHTA, CDR2 FQGNSA. This CDR3 has 14 residues. DNA for the CDR3: TGTGCCAGCAGCTTTATTCCCTCGGACGGTGTAGCTTTCTTT. This gives the protein CASSFIPSDGVAFF.

V and J are TRBV6-6 and TRBJ2-3; 7 bases are shared with TRBD1. V shed 6 bases and J 3 bases; nucleotides not matched to a gene: 12. The CDR3 length is 16 residues. Germline V gene sequence: CDR1 MNHNY, CDR2 SVGAGI (reference sequence). The CDR3 DNA sequence: TGTGCCAGCAGACCCATCATCACCAGGGGGACAGATACGCAGTATTTT. This codes for CASRPIITRGTDTQYF.

This rearrangement joins TRBV5-1 to TRBJ1-1; D is undetermined. Looked up from germline, CDR1 is SGHRS and CDR2 is YFSETQ. With 4 bases removed from V and 4 bases from J, the gap between germline ends came to 14 bases. CDR3 size: 14 residues. The CDR3 coding sequence is TGCGCCAGCAGCAGAGCCGGCGGTCGCACTGAAGCTTTCTTT. Translation: CASSRAGGRTEAFF.

The chain uses TRBV28 and TRBJ2-3; D call uncertain. Germline CDR1 MDHEN, CDR2 SYDVKM. Trimming removed 5 bases at V and 3 bases at J, with 24 bases between. The CDR3 extends over 18 amino acids. The CDR3 nucleotides are TGTGCCAGCAGTCCGCCCCGGACCGATGTCCGCGCGACAGATACGCAGTATTTT. Translation: CASSPPRTDVRATDTQYF. The variable domain in full, with the rest retrieved from reference TRBV28 and TRBJ2-3, is DVKVTQSSRYLVKRTGEKVFLECVQDMDHENMFWYRQDPGLGLRLIYFSYDVKMKEKGDIPEGYSVSREKKERFSLILESASTNQTSMYLCASSPPRTDVRATDTQYFGPGTRLTVL.

The V and J genes are TRBV6-5 and TRBJ1-5, with 7 bases identical to TRBD1. The J segment lost 4 bases and the V segment lost 4 bases, leaving 7 bases of the junction unmatched. Germline CDR1 MNHEY, CDR2 SVGAGI. This CDR3 has 15 residues. The CDR3 reads CASSFGQEGNQPQHF. In DNA, the CDR3 is TGTGCCAGCAGTTTTGGACAGGAGGGGAATCAGCCCCAGCATTTT.

In DNA form, the CDR3 reads TGTGCCAGCAGCAAATCATGGTCGGCTCCACTAGAAGAGACCCAGTACTTC. This gives the protein CASSKSWSAPLEETQYF. The genes are TRBV21-1 and TRBJ2-5; the D call TRBD2 from the table was never checked on the DNA. TRBV21-1 is reported as a pseudogene. The CDR3 is 17 amino acids.

The chain joins TRBV11-2 to TRBJ1-3; 8 bases are a match to TRBD1. This CDR3 is built from 16 residues. The V gene end was trimmed by 3 bases and the J gene end by 0 bases; junction bases not matched to a gene: 4. Germline V gives CDR1 SGHAT, CDR2 FQNNGV. The CDR3 loop reads CASSFNRGSSGNTIYF. The DNA for the CDR3 is TGTGCCAGCAGCTTTAACAGGGGGAGCTCTGGAAACACCATATATTTT. The full variable domain, completed using reference TRBV11-2 and TRBJ1-3, is EAGVAQSPRYKIIEKRQSVAFWCNPISGHATLYWYQQILGQGPKLLIQFQNNGVVDDSQLPKDRFSAERLKGVDSTLKIQPAKLEDSAVYLCASSFNRGSSGNTIYFGEGSWLTVV.

This chain connects TRBV18 to TRBJ2-1; D is unclear. Germline V lookup: CDR1 KGHSH, CDR2 LQKENI. V was pared by 2 bases and J by 0 bases, with 14 bases between. The CDR3 spans 17 residues. The CDR3 loop is CASSPNAPQGSYNEQFF. In nucleotides, the CDR3 is TGTGCCAGCTCACCAAATGCACCTCAAGGCTCCTACAATGAGCAGTTCTTC. The whole variable domain, remainder taken from reference TRBV18 and TRBJ2-1, is NAGVMQNPRHLVRRRGQEARLRCSPMKGHSHVYWYRQLPEEGLKFMVYLQKENIIDESGMPKERFSAEFPKEGPSILRIQQVVRGDSAAYFCASSPNAPQGSYNEQFFGPGTRLTVL.

V gene TRBV6-6 combines with J gene TRBJ1-2, with D maybe TRBD1 (5 bases). CDR1 and CDR2 (germline): MNHNY, SVGAGI (reference sequence). V was trimmed by 6 bases and J by 8 bases, leaving 16 bases between them. CDR3 length equals 13 residues. Here the CDR3 DNA reads TGTGCCAGCAGATTGGGGGGAGGGAGCGGCTACACCTTC. Protein: CASRLGGGSGYTF.

V gene TRBV2 combines with J gene TRBJ1-3; D remains ambiguous. This CDR3 contains 14 residues. The ends were cut back, 2 bases at V and 8 bases at J, with 13 bases in the middle. In germline, CDR1 is SNHLY, CDR2 FYNNEI. The CDR3 DNA is TGTGCCAGCAGTGAACGGGATCCCTCGGACACCATATATTTT. This translates into CASSERDPSDTIYF.

The chain has TRBV5-1 and TRBJ2-7, with 10 bases matching TRBD1. The V segment lost 1 base and the J segment 7 bases; nucleotides outside the gene matches: 11. The CDR3 is made up of 16 amino acids. CDR1 is SGHRS, CDR2 YFSETQ, per germline. Written as DNA, the CDR3 is TGCGCCAGCAGCTTGTGGTCGGGACAGGGGTCGAGGGAGCAGTACTTC. This sequence encodes CASSLWSGQGSREQYF.

This rearrangement joins TRBV11-2 to TRBJ1-3; tentative D call: TRBD1 (6 bases). This CDR3 region has 14 residues. Germline lookup yields CDR1 SGHAT and CDR2 FQNNGV. V was shortened by 4 bases and J by 0 bases, with 7 bases between the two germline ends. The DNA of the CDR3 is TGTGCCAGCAGCTCAGGGGTCTCTGGAAACACCATATATTTT. Protein sequence: CASSSGVSGNTIYF.

To note about this clone: Mismatch with germline at one junction end may stem from a read error. The chain employs TRBV28 and TRBJ2-7; maybe TRBD2 (5 bases). Looked up from germline, CDR1 is MDHEN and CDR2 is SYDVKM. This CDR3 contains 15 residues. The CDR3 region is CASSLWGGSRYEQYF. The CDR3 coding sequence is TGTGCCAGCAGTCTATGGGGTGGGAGTAGGTACGAGCAGTACTTC.

The CDR3 sequence: CASSRDGATNEKLFF. In DNA, the CDR3 is TGTGCCAGCAGCCGGGACGGGGCAACTAATGAAAAACTGTTTTTT. This sequence joins TRBV3-1 (or the pseudogene TRBV3-2) and TRBJ1-4; D might be TRBD1 (5 bases). The germline gives CDR1 LGHDT, CDR2 YNNKEL (reference sequence). The CDR3 contains 15 residues. The ends were cut back, 4 bases at V and 0 bases at J, with 9 bases in the middle.

This clone was counted once. The CDR3 loop is CASSSRWEGTGELFF. The CDR3 region has the DNA TGTGCCAGTAGCTCGAGGTGGGAGGGGACCGGGGAGCTGTTTTTT. This sequence joins TRBV19 and TRBJ2-2; 7 bases align to TRBD2. This CDR3 region has 15 residues. Germline V CDR1 and CDR2: LNHDA, SQIVND (reference sequence). The junction had 9 bases not matched to a gene; V was cut back by 6 bases and J by 5 bases.

The gene calls are TRBV12-3 or TRBV12-4 and TRBJ1-1; D remains unclear. The V gene lost 2 bases and the J gene lost 7 bases, with 8 bases spanning the gap. CDR3 length: 12 residues. In DNA, the CDR3 is TGTGCCAGCAGTTTAAGGCAGGTTGAAGCTTTCTTT. This translates into CASSLRQVEAFF.

This clone was counted at least ten times. This chain links TRBV5-1 with TRBJ2-7; 9 bases align to TRBD1. The CDR3 is 15 residues long. CDR1 and CDR2 from the germline V gene are SGHRS and YFSETQ. After removal of 5 bases from V and 4 bases from J, the junction contained 10 bases not matched to a gene. The CDR3 protein is CASRWTGASSYEQYF. CDR3 DNA sequence: TGCGCCAGCAGATGGACAGGGGCATCGAGTTACGAGCAGTACTTC.

The CDR3 sequence: CASSLSGQGGSNEQFF. The CDR3 nucleotides are TGTGCCAGCAGTTTATCGGGGCAGGGTGGGAGCAATGAGCAGTTCTTC. The chain couples TRBV28 to TRBJ2-1; D assignment may be TRBD1 or TRBD2 (5 bases each). Germline assignment: CDR1 MDHEN and CDR2 SYDVKM. V lost 1 base and J 6 bases, leaving 16 bases between the germline ends. The CDR3 sequence is 16 residues long.